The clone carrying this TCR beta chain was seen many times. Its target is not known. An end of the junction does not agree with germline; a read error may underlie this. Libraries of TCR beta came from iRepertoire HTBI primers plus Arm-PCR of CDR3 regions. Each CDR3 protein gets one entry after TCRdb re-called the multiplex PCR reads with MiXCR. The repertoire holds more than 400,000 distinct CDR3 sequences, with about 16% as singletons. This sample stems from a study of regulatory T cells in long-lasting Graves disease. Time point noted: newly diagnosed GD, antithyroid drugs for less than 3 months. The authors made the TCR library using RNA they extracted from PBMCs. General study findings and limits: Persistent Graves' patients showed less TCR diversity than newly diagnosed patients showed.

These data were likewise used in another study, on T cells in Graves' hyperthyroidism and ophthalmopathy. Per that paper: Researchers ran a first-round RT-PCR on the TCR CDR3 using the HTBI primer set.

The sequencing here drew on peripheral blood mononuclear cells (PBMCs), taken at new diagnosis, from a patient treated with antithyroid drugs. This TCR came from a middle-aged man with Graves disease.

This chain's CDR3 is CASSLAPYEQYF. Here the CDR3 DNA reads TGTGCCAGCAGCTTAGCCCCCTACGAGCAGTACTTC. The genes are TRBV12-3 or TRBV12-4 and TRBJ2-7, with D hard to call. The CDR3 contains 12 residues.